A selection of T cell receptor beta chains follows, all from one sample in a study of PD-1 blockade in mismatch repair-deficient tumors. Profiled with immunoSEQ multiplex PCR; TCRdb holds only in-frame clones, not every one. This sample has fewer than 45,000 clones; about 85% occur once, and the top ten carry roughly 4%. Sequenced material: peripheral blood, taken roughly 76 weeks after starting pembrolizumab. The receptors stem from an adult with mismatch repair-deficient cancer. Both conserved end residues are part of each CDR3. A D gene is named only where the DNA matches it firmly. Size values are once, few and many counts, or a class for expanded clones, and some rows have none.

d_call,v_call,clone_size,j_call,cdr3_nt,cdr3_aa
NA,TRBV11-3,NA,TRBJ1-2,TGTGCCAGCAGCCAAAGTGGACCCTATGGCTACACCTTC,CASSQSGPYGYTF
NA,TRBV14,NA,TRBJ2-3,TGTGCCAGCACCCCCCGCACAGATACGCAGTATTTT,CASTPRTDTQYF
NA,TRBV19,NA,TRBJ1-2,TGTGCCAGTAGTATGGACGGATGGGAGAGGCGCACCTTC,CASSMDGWERRTF
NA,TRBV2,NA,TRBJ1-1,TGTGCCAGCGCACAAATGAACACTGAAGCTTTCTTT,CASAQMNTEAFF
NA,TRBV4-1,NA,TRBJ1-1,TGCGCCAGCAGCTTCTCCGGGGCTGGGGGCACTGAAGCTTTCTTT,CASSFSGAGGTEAFF
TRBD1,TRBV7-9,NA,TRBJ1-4,TGTGCCAGCAGCCCCGGGCAGGGGGTCGAAAAACTGTTTTTT,CASSPGQGVEKLFF
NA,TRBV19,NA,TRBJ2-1,TGTGCCAGTAGTATAGAGCCGGACGGAGCGTGGTTCTTC,CASSIEPDGAWFF
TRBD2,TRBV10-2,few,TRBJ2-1,TGCCCCATAGAAACGACTAGCGGGATTTGCAATGAGCAGTTCTTC,CPIETTSGICNEQFF
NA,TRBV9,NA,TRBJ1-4,TGTGCCAGCAGCGAGAGAGGGGGACTCGCAACTAATGAAAAACTGTTTTTT,CASSERGGLATNEKLFF
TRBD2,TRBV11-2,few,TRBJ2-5,TGTGCCAGCAGCTTAGACAGCGGGAGGGTGTCCACGGGTGAGACCCAGTACTTC,CASSLDSGRVSTGETQYF
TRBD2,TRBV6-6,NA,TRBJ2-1,TGTGCCAGCAGATCCCTAGCGGGAGGGTTGGGTGAGCAGTTCTTC,CASRSLAGGLGEQFF
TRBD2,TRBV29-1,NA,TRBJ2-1,TGCAGCGTGGGGACTAGCGGGAGAGGATCCTACAATGAGCAGTTCTTC,CSVGTSGRGSYNEQFF
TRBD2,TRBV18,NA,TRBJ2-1,TGTGCCAGCTCACCATTCGGCGGGGGAGGCTCCTACAATGAGCAGTTCTTC,CASSPFGGGGSYNEQFF
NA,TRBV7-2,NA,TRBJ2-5,TGTGCCAGCAGCTTAGATGCGGCGGGAGAGACCCAGTACTTC,CASSLDAAGETQYF
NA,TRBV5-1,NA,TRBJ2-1,TGCGCCAGCAGCTTGGTTGGGCCGATTGGCAACAAAGATGAGCAGTTCTTC,CASSLVGPIGNKDEQFF
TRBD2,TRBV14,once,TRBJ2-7,TGTGCCAGCAGCAGAGGACTAGCCTCTACCTACGAGCAGTACTTC,CASSRGLASTYEQYF